Below are 6 T cell receptor beta chains sequenced from a single sample in a study of shared clonotypes between healthy human individuals. Here immunoSEQ multiplex PCR was the method, and the copy in TCRdb shows in-frame clones only, minus some. The sample records around 200,000 clones, 66% being singletons. Sequenced sample: memory CD4+ T cells sorted from blood. The subset denotes: CD45RA-negative fraction. These receptors all stem from a man aged 25-45 years in good health.

The J gene is TRBJ2-7, the V gene TRBV5-1; 10 bases match TRBD2. CDR3 length: 14 amino acids. V was pared by 5 bases and J by 2 bases, with 4 bases of the junction left unmatched. The germline CDR1 and CDR2 sequences are SGHRS and YFSETQ. The CDR3 coding sequence is TGCGCCAGCAGACTACTAGCGGGAACCTACGAGCAGTACTTC. Its translation is CASRLLAGTYEQYF.

The chain uses TRBV18 and TRBJ2-3, with D possibly being TRBD1 (6 bases). V was shortened by 5 bases and J by 1 base, with 10 bases between the two germline ends. Germline CDR1 is KGHSH and CDR2 is LQKENI. The length of the CDR3 is 14 residues. CDR3 in DNA: TGTGCCAGCTCAAGGACAGCAGGCACAGATACGCAGTATTTT. The encoded protein is CASSRTAGTDTQYF.

V and J are TRBV15 and TRBJ2-2, with TRBD2 identical over 13 bases. V shed 6 bases and J 7 bases; nucleotides not matched to a gene: 5. The CDR3 contains 15 residues. Germline CDR1 and CDR2: LNHNV and YYDKDF (reference sequence). CDR3 nucleotide sequence: TGTGCCACCAGTATACTAGCGGGAGGGAACGGGGAGCTGTTTTTT. Translated, it gives CATSILAGGNGELFF.

This clone was seen just once. The chain employs TRBV9 and TRBJ1-2, with TRBD1 as a possible D gene (5 bases). Germline-derived CDR1 and CDR2 are SGDLS and YYNGEE. This CDR3 is 13 amino acids long. V was clipped by 4 bases and J by 2 bases, with 9 bases between them. DNA for the CDR3: TGTGCCAGCAGCCGGGACGGGAACTATGGCTACACCTTC. This gives the protein CASSRDGNYGYTF.

The chain joins TRBV7-9 to TRBJ1-2; D uncertain. Germline loops: CDR1 SEHNR, CDR2 FQNEAQ (reference sequence). V gave up 1 base and J gave up 4 bases, with 10 bases separating them. This CDR3 spans 14 amino acids. As DNA, the CDR3 is TGTGCCAGCAGCTTAGGTCAAGATTCCTATGGCTACACCTTC. Translation gives CASSLGQDSYGYTF.

This chain uses TRBV7-9 with TRBJ2-5, with D uncertain. The CDR3 extends over 13 amino acids. Trimming shortened V by 3 bases and J by 5 bases, and 10 bases separated the two germline ends. CDR1 SEHNR and CDR2 FQNEAQ come from the germline V gene (reference sequence). The CDR3: CASSFGSMETQYF. CDR3 nucleotide sequence: TGTGCCAGCAGCTTTGGCTCCATGGAGACCCAGTACTTC.